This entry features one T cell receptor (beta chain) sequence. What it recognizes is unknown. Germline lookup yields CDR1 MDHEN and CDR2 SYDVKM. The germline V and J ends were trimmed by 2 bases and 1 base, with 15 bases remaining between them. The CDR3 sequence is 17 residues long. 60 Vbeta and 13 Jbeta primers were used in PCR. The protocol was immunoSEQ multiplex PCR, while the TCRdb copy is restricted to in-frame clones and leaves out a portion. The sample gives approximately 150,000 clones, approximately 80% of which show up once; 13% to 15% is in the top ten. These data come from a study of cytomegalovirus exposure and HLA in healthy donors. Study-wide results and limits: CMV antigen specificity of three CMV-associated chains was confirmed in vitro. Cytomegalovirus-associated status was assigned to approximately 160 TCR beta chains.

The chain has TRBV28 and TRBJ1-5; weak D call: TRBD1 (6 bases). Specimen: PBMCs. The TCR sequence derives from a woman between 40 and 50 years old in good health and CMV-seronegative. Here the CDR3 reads CASSLPLNDRSNQPQHF. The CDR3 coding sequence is TGTGCCAGCAGTTTACCCTTAAATGACAGGAGCAATCAGCCCCAGCATTTT. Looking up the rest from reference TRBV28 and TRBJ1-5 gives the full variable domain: DVKVTQSSRYLVKRTGEKVFLECVQDMDHENMFWYRQDPGLGLRLIYFSYDVKMKEKGDIPEGYSVSREKKERFSLILESASTNQTSMYLCASSLPLNDRSNQPQHFGDGTRLSIL.